This T cell receptor beta chain was sequenced during a study of identical twins. Broader study findings: Because invariant MAIT and iNKT cells could be present, zero-insertion analyses could be partly confounded. Cord blood beta clonotypes present at high abundance carried fewer insertions; no such pattern appeared in memory repertoires.

Trimming removed 0 bases from V and 8 bases from J; junction bases left unmatched: 10. CDR1 is LGHDT, CDR2 YNNKEL, per germline (reference sequence). The CDR3 runs 16 residues. A word on this clonotype: As yet, its antigen is unknown.

Template switching created a universal primer site, and the cDNA included unique molecular identifiers. TCRdb re-called the 5' RACE reads through MiXCR, storing one row per CDR3 protein. The table includes around 680,000 distinct CDR3 sequences, over 8.5% detected once. The same sample was also used in a study of yellow fever vaccine responses in identical twins.

Material: PBMCs. V is TRBV3-1 and J is TRBJ2-1; TRBD2 matches 7 bases. The clonotype originates from a woman aged 18-29 years in good health. The CDR3 DNA reads TGTGCCAGCAGCCAAGATGTAGGACTAGTATACGATGAGCAGTTCTTC. This encodes CASSQDVGLVYDEQFF.